This TCR beta chain was sequenced for a study of beta chain features in type 1 diabetes. Study-level findings and limits: For Type 1 diabetes patients, all four CD4+ subsets carried TCRB CDR3s that were moderately but significantly shorter. More deletions and fewer insertions at VDJ junctions were found in patients with type 1 diabetes.

Expressed TCRB transcripts were sequenced because the entire RNA isolate underwent reverse transcription. Regulatory, naive and central memory T cell samples averaged roughly 3.8 million reads. Assay used: immunoSEQ multiplex PCR; TCRdb lists only in-frame clones, some missing. This table has about 250,000 clones, 11% to 15% appearing once. This CDR3 is built from 14 residues. With V trimmed by 1 base and J by 8 bases, 6 bases remained unmatched. Germline assignment: CDR1 MDHEN and CDR2 SYDVKM. A word on this clone: Its antigen is unknown.

Sequencing was performed on naive CD4+ T cells from blood. The rearrangement links TRBV28 to TRBJ1-2, with 8 bases identical to TRBD1. This TCR derives from a woman between 40 and 50 years old in good health. CDR3 sequence: CASSLYQGARGYTF. The CDR3 nucleotides are TGTGCCAGCAGTTTATATCAGGGGGCTAGGGGCTACACCTTC.